The clone carrying this T cell receptor (beta chain) was seen a single time. This sample is part of a study of control samples from healthy donors and cancer patients. With 3 bases removed from V and 5 bases from J, the gap between germline ends came to 13 bases. The CDR3 extends over 13 amino acids. In germline, CDR1 is GTSNPN, CDR2 SVGIG (reference sequence). TCRdb's table, derived via immunoSEQ multiplex PCR, lists solely in-frame clones and lacks some. The data show some 150,000 clones, just under 95% seen once. The source of this sequence is a man aged 55 to 70 with colorectal cancer. The specimen was PBMCs. The chain couples TRBV30 to TRBJ2-5; D uncertain. The CDR3 region has the DNA TGTGCCTGGAGCCCCCGTCTTAAGGAGACCCAGTACTTC. Residues: CAWSPRLKETQYF. The full variable domain, with the rest looked up from reference TRBV30 and TRBJ2-5, is SQTIHQWPATLVQPVGSPLSLECTVEGTSNPNLYWYRQAAGRGLQLLFYSVGIGQISSEVPQNLSASRPQDRQFILSSKKLLLSDSGFYLCAWSPRLKETQYFGPGTRLLVL.